The T cell receptor beta chain described here comes from a study of TIL therapy for anti-PD-1-resistant metastatic lung cancer. Losses at the gene ends were 6 bases for V and 8 bases for J; bases not matched to a gene: 7. The CDR3 sequence is 13 residues long. Germline V lookup: CDR1 SNHLY, CDR2 FYNNEI. The immunoSEQ assay was v3. Sequencing was performed with immunoSEQ multiplex PCR; in TCRdb, only in-frame clones are kept and a portion is missing. The sample holds 25,000 to 30,000 clones, about 60% seen once. Regarding time point: pre-treatment sample, taken before nivolumab and TIL therapy. Most excised metastases sampled were pleural nodules or supraclavicular lymph nodes.

The sequence was collected from a woman between 25 and 80 years old with non-small cell lung cancer. The starting material was tumor tissue, obtained at baseline. This chain joins TRBV2 and TRBJ2-1; 7 bases align to TRBD2. CDR3 nucleotides: TGTGCCAGCAGAGCGGGAACTAAGGATGAGCAGTTCTTC. It encodes CASRAGTKDEQFF. The full variable domain, its missing parts supplied by reference TRBV2 and TRBJ2-1, is EPEVTQTPSHQVTQMGQEVILRCVPISNHLYFYWYRQILGQKVEFLVSFYNNEISEKSEIFDDQFSVERPDGSNFTLKIRSTKLEDSAMYFCASRAGTKDEQFFGPGTRLTVL.